What follows is one T cell receptor (beta chain) and its context. Its antigen is not identified. Sample time point: baseline, week 1 (first vaccination visit). Described treatment: pre-vaccination baseline after standard-of-care therapy. This sample is drawn from a study of a mutant IDH1 vaccine in newly diagnosed glioma. Study-level information: Among treated patients, roughly 62% were male and around 40% female, and mean age was roughly 40 years. Before enrollment, the patients had been treated with radiotherapy alone, temozolomide alone, or both together. Most of them had received both.

Germline CDR1 is PRHDT and CDR2 is FYEKMQ (reference sequence). CDR3 length: 14 residues. V shed 3 bases and J shed 2 bases, with 9 bases lying between them. Assay used: immunoSEQ multiplex PCR; TCRdb lists only in-frame clones, some missing. The sample carries tens of thousands of clones, about three quarters recorded once. General study points: Changes to the top peripheral T cell clonotypes appeared unrelated to pseudoprogression. The occurrence of vaccine-induced immune responses was seen in over 90% of patients.

The source was PBMCs, collected from a glioma patient treated with radiotherapy, temozolomide or both. This receptor was obtained from a woman aged 40 to 50 with glioma. The chain employs TRBV13 and TRBJ2-3; D might be TRBD2 (5 bases). The CDR3 loop reads CASSFGLTTDTQYF. In DNA form, the CDR3 reads TGTGCCAGCAGCTTTGGACTCACCACAGATACGCAGTATTTT.